The 15 T cell receptor beta chains given below trace back to one sample, sequenced in a study of T cells in Graves' hyperthyroidism and ophthalmopathy. RNA transcripts served as the template for amplifying TCR beta CDR3 regions. First-round RT-PCR of the TCR CDR3 relied on the HTBI primer set. TCRdb passed the multiplex PCR reads through MiXCR, listing each CDR3 protein once. The repertoire holds about 600,000 distinct CDR3 sequences, with 13% to 15% as singletons. The source material was blood. The receptors shown here come from a woman aged 50 to 65 with Graves' ophthalmopathy.

This clonotype was counted between two and nine times. This chain connects TRBV5-1 to TRBJ2-1, with 14 positions matching TRBD2. Trimming cost V 6 bases and J 8 bases; bases outside gene matches: 4. Germline CDR1 is SGHRS and CDR2 is YFSETQ. This CDR3 spans 14 amino acids. In DNA form, the CDR3 reads TGCGCCAGCACTGGGACTAGCGGGAGTGATGAGCAGTTCTTC. Translating gives CASTGTSGSDEQFF. The full variable domain, its missing parts supplied by reference TRBV5-1 and TRBJ2-1, is KAGVTQTPRYLIKTRGQQVTLSCSPISGHRSVSWYQQTPGQGLQFLFEYFSETQRNKGNFPGRFSGRQFSNSRSEMNVSTLELGDSALYLCASTGTSGSDEQFFGPGTRLTVL.

This clonotype was seen more than once but under ten times. One end of the junction does not line up with germline, which may come from a read error. The CDR3 nucleotides read TGCGCCAGCAGCCAAGATAAGATTGGGACTAGAGGCACAGATACGCAGTATTTT. It translates to CASSQDKIGTRGTDTQYF. The chain couples TRBV7-2 to TRBJ2-3, with 8 bases lining up with TRBD2. This CDR3 has 18 residues. The germline V gene has CDR1 SGHTA and CDR2 FQGNSA.

V is TRBV5-1 and J is TRBJ1-1, with 7 bases that match TRBD1. With V trimmed by 0 bases and J by 1 base, 6 bases remained unmatched. The germline V gene encodes CDR1 SGHRS and CDR2 YFSETQ. This CDR3 region has 16 residues. The CDR3 loop reads CASSLATGKENTEAFF. The CDR3 DNA sequence: TGCGCCAGCAGCTTGGCGACAGGGAAAGAGAACACTGAAGCTTTCTTT. Full variable domain (rest looked up from reference TRBV5-1 and TRBJ1-1): KAGVTQTPRYLIKTRGQQVTLSCSPISGHRSVSWYQQTPGQGLQFLFEYFSETQRNKGNFPGRFSGRQFSNSRSEMNVSTLELGDSALYLCASSLATGKENTEAFFGQGTRLTVV.

This clonotype was seen only a few times. The chain links TRBV6-5 to TRBJ1-3, with D unresolved. From germline, CDR1 is MNHEY and CDR2 SVGAGI. The CDR3 length is 17 residues. With 2 bases removed from V and 0 bases from J, the gap between germline ends came to 14 bases. This chain's CDR3 is CASSYRFSYNSGNTIYF. As DNA, the CDR3 is TGTGCCAGCAGTTACCGGTTCAGCTACAACTCTGGAAACACCATATATTTT.

This clonotype was recorded at least ten times. The genes are TRBV28 and TRBJ1-2; D not certain. Trimming took 4 bases from V and 8 from J, leaving 23 bases between them. Germline lookup yields CDR1 MDHEN and CDR2 SYDVKM. The CDR3 runs 16 residues. The CDR3, as DNA: TGTGCCAGCAGTTCACAATCCGAGGACGGGTCTAGGGGCTACACCTTC. This encodes CASSSQSEDGSRGYTF.

Many counts were recorded for this clonotype. This sequence joins TRBV30 and TRBJ2-2, with 10 nucleotides matching TRBD2. CDR3 length equals 16 residues. Germline lookup yields CDR1 GTSNPN and CDR2 SVGIG (reference sequence). V was pared by 0 bases and J by 0 bases, with 1 base of the junction left unmatched. The CDR3 reads CAWSVLAGANTGELFF. The CDR3 nucleotides read TGTGCCTGGAGTGTTCTAGCGGGAGCGAACACCGGGGAGCTGTTTTTT.

This clonotype was recorded at least ten times. The gene calls are TRBV2 and TRBJ2-7; 8 bases align to TRBD2. Germline V gives CDR1 SNHLY, CDR2 FYNNEI. Trimming took 7 bases from V and 3 from J; bases not matched to a gene: 8. This CDR3 contains 14 residues. The CDR3 reads CASMATGLVYEQYF. The CDR3 region has the DNA TGTGCCAGCATGGCCACGGGACTAGTCTACGAGCAGTACTTC.

This clonotype was observed many times. The chain links TRBV5-6 to TRBJ2-2; the match to TRBD1 covers 10 bases. This CDR3 is built from 15 residues. The V gene end was trimmed by 3 bases and the J gene end by 5 bases; junction bases not matched to a gene: 4. The V gene's germline CDR1 is SGHDT and CDR2 YYEEEE. CDR3 nucleotides: TGTGCCAGCAGCTCTGACAGGGGGCGGACCGGGGAGCTGTTTTTT. Its protein is CASSSDRGRTGELFF.

This clonotype was seen repeatedly, ten times or more. V is TRBV5-1 and J is TRBJ1-2; maybe TRBD1 (5 bases). The CDR3 is made up of 14 amino acids. Between the trimmed V and J ends, which lost 1 base and 5 bases, there was a span of 12 bases. CDR1 and CDR2 from the germline V gene are SGHRS and YFSETQ. CDR3 amino acids: CASSLMRGGYGYTF. The CDR3 nucleotides are TGCGCCAGCAGCTTGATGAGGGGCGGGTATGGCTACACCTTC.

The sample holds many counts of this clonotype. The chain employs TRBV7-2 and TRBJ1-2; D uncertain. With 2 bases removed from V and 7 bases from J, the gap between germline ends came to 17 bases. The CDR3 covers 15 residues. Germline values: CDR1 SGHTA, CDR2 FQGNSA. The CDR3 DNA reads as TGTGCCAGCAGCTTATTCCGGGAGCCAGGCTCTGGCTACACCTTC. Its translation is CASSLFREPGSGYTF. Together with reference TRBV7-2 and TRBJ1-2, the CDR3 gives the full variable domain: GAGVSQSPSNKVTEKGKDVELRCDPISGHTALYWYRQSLGQGLEFLIYFQGNSAPDKSGLPSDRFSAERTGGSVSTLTIQRTQQEDSAVYLCASSLFREPGSGYTFGSGTRLTVV.

The chain joins TRBV7-2 to TRBJ2-7, with D maybe TRBD1 (6 bases). Trimming shortened V by 5 bases and J by 6 bases, and 14 bases separated the two germline ends. The CDR3 has 13 residues. Germline CDR1 is SGHTA and CDR2 is FQGNSA. Here the CDR3 reads CASSPGRDTEQYF. The CDR3 DNA follows: TGTGCCAGCAGCCCCGGCCGGGACACCGAGCAGTACTTC.

There are a few counts of this clonotype. This sequence joins TRBV2 and TRBJ2-3, with TRBD2 matching over 9 bases. V lost 3 bases to trimming and J lost 0 bases; unmatched junction nucleotides: 10. The CDR3 is 18 residues long. Germline V gene lookup returns CDR1 SNHLY and CDR2 FYNNEI. The CDR3 DNA reads as TGTGCCAGCAGTGATGTGCTAGCGGGGATAACTAGCACAGATACGCAGTATTTT. Translation gives CASSDVLAGITSTDTQYF.

The table lists this clonotype with many counts. The chain combines TRBV2 with TRBJ2-7, with TRBD1 matching 8 bases. V lost 1 base, J lost 2 bases, and 4 bases stayed unmatched. CDR1 is SNHLY and CDR2 is FYNNEI in the germline V gene. The CDR3 has 15 amino acids. The CDR3: CASSEGGDRTYEQYF. The CDR3 DNA is TGTGCCAGCAGTGAAGGGGGGGACAGGACCTACGAGCAGTACTTC.

Many counts were recorded for this clonotype. The chain combines TRBV18 with TRBJ1-5; D gene ambiguous. The germline V gene encodes CDR1 KGHSH and CDR2 LQKENI. This CDR3 spans 13 amino acids. Trimming left V 2 bases short and J 5 bases short, with 7 bases between. The CDR3 DNA sequence: TGTGCCAGCTCACCATTTCTCGATCAGCCCCAGCATTTT. This encodes CASSPFLDQPQHF.

This clonotype appeared many times. The rearrangement links TRBV28 to TRBJ2-7, with 7 bases matching TRBD2. The CDR3 sequence is 17 residues long. V shed 5 bases, J shed 4 bases, and the junction held 17 bases outside the gene matches. Germline V gene lookup returns CDR1 MDHEN and CDR2 SYDVKM. The CDR3 spells CASSQRLARKGIYEQYF. The CDR3 region has the DNA TGTGCCAGCAGTCAGCGACTAGCCCGGAAGGGGATTTACGAGCAGTACTTC.